Below are 21 T cell receptor beta chains sequenced from a single sample in a study of graft-versus-host responses after intestinal transplantation. The repertoire was sequenced with immunoSEQ multiplex PCR; TCRdb's copy has only in-frame clones and lacks some. The sample includes roughly 120,000 clones, roughly 93% of them seen just once. No antigens are known for them. Sample: unstimulated CD4+ T cells sorted from spleen or lymph node cells, taken before intestinal transplant. These receptors were taken from a human donor who received an intestinal transplant.

The rearrangement joins TRBV5-8 to TRBJ2-6, with D uncertain. V was trimmed by 1 base and J by 0 bases, leaving 5 bases between them. Germline V lookup: CDR1 SGHTS, CDR2 YDEGEE. CDR3 length equals 15 residues. Here the CDR3 reads CASSLIGSGANVLTF. The DNA for the CDR3 is TGTGCCAGCAGCTTGATAGGCTCTGGGGCCAACGTCCTGACTTTC.

The chain joins TRBV18 to TRBJ2-1; TRBD1 or TRBD2 may be the D gene (5 bases each). CDR3 length: 15 residues. Looked up from germline, CDR1 is KGHSH and CDR2 is LQKENI. V gave up 5 bases and J gave up 7 bases, with 18 bases separating them. CDR3 sequence: CASSFSLLEGNEQFF. CDR3 nucleotides: TGTGCCAGCTCATTTTCCTTACTCGAGGGGAATGAGCAGTTCTTC.

The chain joins TRBV5-6 to TRBJ2-3; D remains unclear. There are 13 residues in the CDR3. Germline values: CDR1 SGHDT, CDR2 YYEEEE. Trimming cost V 0 bases and J 2 bases, with 4 bases left between them. This chain's CDR3 is CASSLGTTDTQYF. The CDR3 DNA reads TGTGCCAGCAGCTTGGGGACCACAGATACGCAGTATTTT. The variable domain in full, completed from reference TRBV5-6 and TRBJ2-3, reads DAGVTQSPTHLIKTRGQQVTLRCSPKSGHDTVSWYQQALGQGPQFIFQYYEEEERQRGNFPDRFSGHQFPNYSSELNVNALLLGDSALYLCASSLGTTDTQYFGPGTRLTVL.

The chain couples TRBV28 to TRBJ2-7, with 8 nucleotides matching TRBD2. There are 14 residues in the CDR3. V trimming: 6 bases; J trimming: 5 bases; junction bases outside the gene matches: 9. Germline V gene lookup returns CDR1 MDHEN and CDR2 SYDVKM. The DNA for the CDR3 is TGTGCCAGCAGGGTTTTTAGCGGGACACACGAGCAGTACTTC. Encoded protein: CASRVFSGTHEQYF.

This chain links TRBV18 with TRBJ2-3, with TRBD2 identical over 8 bases. V trimming: 1 base; J trimming: 0 bases; junction bases outside the gene matches: 0. This CDR3 comprises 15 residues. The germline V gene encodes CDR1 KGHSH and CDR2 LQKENI. The CDR3 DNA is TGTGCCAGCTCACCACAGCGGGAGAGCACAGATACGCAGTATTTT. Translating gives CASSPQRESTDTQYF.

On this clone: The sample holds other DNA sequences that translate to the same CDR3. V usage is TRBV5-1 and J usage is TRBJ1-3; tentative D call: TRBD1 (5 bases). Trimming stripped 2 bases from V and 0 bases from J, with 9 bases between. The CDR3 runs 15 residues. Germline V gene sequence: CDR1 SGHRS, CDR2 YFSETQ. The CDR3 nucleotides are TGCGCCAGCAGCTTCGGGGGGGACTCTGGAAACACCATATATTTT. It yields the protein CASSFGGDSGNTIYF. The variable domain in full, completed from reference TRBV5-1 and TRBJ1-3, reads KAGVTQTPRYLIKTRGQQVTLSCSPISGHRSVSWYQQTPGQGLQFLFEYFSETQRNKGNFPGRFSGRQFSNSRSEMNVSTLELGDSALYLCASSFGGDSGNTIYFGEGSWLTVV.

This chain joins TRBV30 and TRBJ2-3, with D possibly called TRBD1 or TRBD2 (5 bases each). Looked up from germline, CDR1 is GTSNPN and CDR2 is SVGIG (reference sequence). This CDR3 comprises 12 residues. Trimming removed 0 bases from V and 13 bases from J, with 14 bases in between. This CDR3 is CAWSVGDRGEYF. Written as DNA, the CDR3 is TGTGCCTGGAGTGTAGGGGACCGCGGAGAGTATTTT.

This clone was detected once. Other nucleotide sequences in the sample specify the same CDR3. This chain uses TRBV28 with TRBJ1-1, with TRBD1 as a possible D gene (6 bases). Trimming pared 5 bases from V and 1 base from J, leaving 8 bases between. The germline gives CDR1 MDHEN, CDR2 SYDVKM. This CDR3 is 13 amino acids long. The CDR3 spells CASSLTGNTEAFF. CDR3 in DNA: TGTGCCAGCAGTCTGACAGGGAACACTGAAGCTTTCTTT.

The chain is built from TRBV27 and TRBJ2-2; 8 bases match TRBD1. V gave up 3 bases and J gave up 5 bases; unmatched junction bases: 8. This CDR3 comprises 16 residues. The germline V gene has CDR1 MNHEY and CDR2 SMNVEV (reference sequence). The chain's CDR3 is CASSFPDRARTGELFF. DNA of the CDR3: TGTGCCAGCAGTTTCCCGGACAGGGCCCGGACCGGGGAGCTGTTTTTT.

V usage is TRBV20-1 and J usage is TRBJ2-7; D perhaps matches TRBD1 (5 bases). The germline V and J ends were trimmed by 4 bases and 2 bases, with 6 bases remaining between them. Germline-derived CDR1 and CDR2 are DFQATT and SNEGSKA (reference sequence). The CDR3 totals 11 residues. The chain's CDR3 is CSAKQAYEQYF. CDR3 DNA: TGCAGTGCTAAACAGGCCTACGAGCAGTACTTC.

The CDR3 DNA reads as TGCGCCAGCAACGCTAAGGGGTCCCCTAACACTGAAGCTTTCTTT. Protein: CASNAKGSPNTEAFF. J is TRBJ1-1 and V is TRBV5-1; maybe TRBD1 (5 bases). The CDR3 extends over 15 amino acids. Per germline, CDR1 SGHRS and CDR2 YFSETQ. Between the trimmed V and J ends, which lost 6 bases and 2 bases, there was a span of 17 bases.

The chain links TRBV9 to TRBJ1-1; no definite D call. The CDR3 covers 12 residues. The ends were cut back, 4 bases at V and 8 bases at J, with 12 bases in the middle. Germline V CDR1 and CDR2: SGDLS, YYNGEE. This CDR3 is CASSPHRLEAFF. CDR3 nucleotide sequence: TGTGCCAGCAGCCCCCACAGACTAGAAGCTTTCTTT.

Worth noting for this clone: Other DNA sequences of this sample code for an identical CDR3. The rearrangement links TRBV5-1 to TRBJ2-5; D is unclear. The CDR3 is made up of 13 amino acids. Germline CDR1 and CDR2: SGHRS and YFSETQ. V was cut by 4 bases and J by 1 base, with 8 bases left in between. For the CDR3, the DNA is TGCGCCAGCAGCCCAGGTCCCCAAGAGACCCAGTACTTC. This sequence encodes CASSPGPQETQYF.

The rearrangement links TRBV27 to TRBJ2-3; D perhaps matches TRBD2 (6 bases). Germline CDR1 reads MNHEY; CDR2 reads SMNVEV (reference sequence). V gave up 3 bases and J gave up 5 bases, with 15 bases separating them. The CDR3 runs 15 residues. DNA of the CDR3: TGTGCCAGCAGTTTGTCGTCGGCGGGGCGAGATACGCAGTATTTT. Protein product: CASSLSSAGRDTQYF.

The V and J genes are TRBV6-5 and TRBJ1-2; D remains unclear. Germline V gives CDR1 MNHEY, CDR2 SVGAGI. V was trimmed by 5 bases and J by 3 bases, leaving 16 bases between them. This CDR3 has 15 residues. DNA for the CDR3: TGTGCCAGCAGTCCTACGCACCAGGTTGACTATGGCTACACCTTC. Residues: CASSPTHQVDYGYTF.

The genes are TRBV27 and TRBJ2-7; D possibly corresponds to TRBD1 (7 bases). The germline V and J ends were trimmed by 5 bases and 6 bases, with 11 bases remaining between them. CDR3 length: 12 amino acids. Germline V lookup: CDR1 MNHEY, CDR2 SMNVEV (reference sequence). For the CDR3, the DNA is TGTGCCAGCAGTCCCCAGGGGGGCGAGCAGTACTTC. It codes for CASSPQGGEQYF.

The chain combines TRBV18 with TRBJ2-7; TRBD2 matches at 7 bases. CDR3 size: 15 residues. With V trimmed by 3 bases and J by 0 bases, 5 bases remained unmatched. The germline V gene has CDR1 KGHSH and CDR2 LQKENI. CDR3 protein: CASSPRGVPSYEQYF. For the CDR3, the DNA is TGTGCCAGCTCACCCCGGGGGGTTCCCTCCTACGAGCAGTACTTC.

DNA of the CDR3: TGTGCCAGCAGCTCGACGACGAACACTGAAGCTTTCTTT. It yields the protein CASSSTTNTEAFF. The chain recombines TRBV7-3 with TRBJ1-1, with D uncertain. Germline CDR1 SGHTA, CDR2 FQGTGA. The CDR3 length is 13 residues. Trimming removed 4 bases at V and 1 base at J, with 7 bases between.

This chain uses TRBV30 with TRBJ1-2; D is ambiguous. Trimming took off 0 bases at V and 14 bases at J, with 16 bases between the two ends. CDR1 is GTSNPN, CDR2 SVGIG, per germline (reference sequence). The length of the CDR3 is 12 residues. The CDR3: CAWSVQLSGNTF. In DNA form, the CDR3 reads TGTGCCTGGAGTGTACAGTTGTCGGGCAATACCTTC. The whole variable domain, filled in from reference TRBV30 and TRBJ1-2, reads SQTIHQWPATLVQPVGSPLSLECTVEGTSNPNLYWYRQAAGRGLQLLFYSVGIGQISSEVPQNLSASRPQDRQFILSSKKLLLSDSGFYLCAWSVQLSGNTFGSGTRLTVV.

The genes are TRBV6-5 and TRBJ1-6, with D unresolved. The CDR3 runs 15 residues. Per germline, CDR1 MNHEY and CDR2 SVGAGI. Deletions cut 2 bases from V and 6 bases from J, with 11 bases between. CDR3 protein: CASSYRVRGNSPLHF. The CDR3 DNA reads TGTGCCAGCAGTTACAGGGTTCGGGGTAATTCACCCCTCCACTTT.

The CDR3 nucleotides read TGTGCCAGCAGCGCGGCCACGGGCTACAATGAGCAGTTCTTC. This gives the protein CASSAATGYNEQFF. The chain recombines TRBV28 with TRBJ2-1, with D hard to call. The CDR3 sequence is 14 residues long. The germline V gene has CDR1 MDHEN and CDR2 SYDVKM. V dropped 6 bases and J dropped 3 bases, with 12 bases sitting between them. The variable domain in full, completed from reference TRBV28 and TRBJ2-1, reads DVKVTQSSRYLVKRTGEKVFLECVQDMDHENMFWYRQDPGLGLRLIYFSYDVKMKEKGDIPEGYSVSREKKERFSLILESASTNQTSMYLCASSAATGYNEQFFGPGTRLTVL.